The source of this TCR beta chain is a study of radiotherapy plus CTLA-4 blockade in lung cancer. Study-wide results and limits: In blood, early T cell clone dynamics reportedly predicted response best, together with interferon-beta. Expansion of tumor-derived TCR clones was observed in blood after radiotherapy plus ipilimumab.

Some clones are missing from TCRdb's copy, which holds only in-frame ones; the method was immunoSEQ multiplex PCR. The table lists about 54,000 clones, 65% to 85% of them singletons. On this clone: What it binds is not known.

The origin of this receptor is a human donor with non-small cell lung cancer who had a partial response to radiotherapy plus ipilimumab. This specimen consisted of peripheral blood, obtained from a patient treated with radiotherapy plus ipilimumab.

CDR3 residues: CAISFAARSTEAFF. The CDR3 DNA reads as TGTGCCATCAGTTTCGCCGCGCGGTCCACTGAAGCTTTCTTT. V gene TRBV10-3 combines with J gene TRBJ1-1; no reliable D call. V gave up 5 bases and J gave up 4 bases, with 14 bases separating them. CDR1 is ENHRY, CDR2 SYGVKD, per germline. The CDR3 contains 14 residues.